In this sample, the clone carrying this T cell receptor (beta chain) turned up once. The data stem from a study of T cell responses to AZD1222 COVID-19 vaccine. The data were produced by immunoSEQ multiplex PCR, yet TCRdb's version contains in-frame clones alone and is incomplete. Of some 140,000 clones listed, 93% are singletons. The CDR3 is made up of 13 amino acids. Germline V lookup: CDR1 MNHEY, CDR2 SMNVEV (reference sequence). V shed 0 bases and J shed 6 bases, with 8 bases lying between them. This clonotype originated in an adult in good health. The chain employs TRBV27 and TRBJ1-2, with D uncertain. The sample in question was peripheral blood, obtained on day 0 of AZD1222 vaccination. In DNA, the CDR3 is TGTGCCAGCAGTTTATCGATCGGGGATGGCTACACCTTC. Translated: CASSLSIGDGYTF.